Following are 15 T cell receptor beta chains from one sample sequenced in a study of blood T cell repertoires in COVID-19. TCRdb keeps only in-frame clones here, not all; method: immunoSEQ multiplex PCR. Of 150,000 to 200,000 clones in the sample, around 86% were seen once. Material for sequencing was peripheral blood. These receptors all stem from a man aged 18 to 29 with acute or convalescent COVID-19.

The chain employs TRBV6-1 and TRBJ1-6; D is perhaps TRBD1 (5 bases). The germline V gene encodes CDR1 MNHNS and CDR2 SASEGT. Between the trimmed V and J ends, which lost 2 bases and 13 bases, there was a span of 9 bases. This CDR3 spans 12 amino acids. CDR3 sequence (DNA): TGTGCCAGCAGTGAAAGTGGGGCGCCCCTCCACTTT. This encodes CASSESGAPLHF.

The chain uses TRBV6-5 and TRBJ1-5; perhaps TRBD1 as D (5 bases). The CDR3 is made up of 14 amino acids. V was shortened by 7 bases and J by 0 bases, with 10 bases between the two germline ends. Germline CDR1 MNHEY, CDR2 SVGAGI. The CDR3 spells CASISRDSNQPQHF. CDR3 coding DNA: TGTGCCAGCATTAGCAGGGATAGCAATCAGCCCCAGCATTTT.

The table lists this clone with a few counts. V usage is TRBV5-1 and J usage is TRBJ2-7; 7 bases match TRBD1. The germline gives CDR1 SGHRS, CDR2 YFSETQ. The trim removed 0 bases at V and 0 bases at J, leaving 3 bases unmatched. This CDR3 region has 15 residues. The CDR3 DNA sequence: TGCGCCAGCAGCTTGGCACAGGGGCTCTCCTACGAGCAGTACTTC. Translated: CASSLAQGLSYEQYF.

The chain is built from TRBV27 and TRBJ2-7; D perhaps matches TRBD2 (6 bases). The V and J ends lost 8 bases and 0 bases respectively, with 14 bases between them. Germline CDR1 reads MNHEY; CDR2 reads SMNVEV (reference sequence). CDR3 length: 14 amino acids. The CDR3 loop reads CASRQTGSSYEQYV. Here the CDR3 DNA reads TGTGCCAGCCGACAGACCGGGAGCTCCTACGAGCAGTACGTC.

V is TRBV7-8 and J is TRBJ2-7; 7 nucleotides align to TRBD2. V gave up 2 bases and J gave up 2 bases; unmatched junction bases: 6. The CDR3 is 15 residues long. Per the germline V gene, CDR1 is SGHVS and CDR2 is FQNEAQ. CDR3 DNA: TGTGCCAGCAGCTTAAGTGGCGGGGGTACCTACGAGCAGTACTTC. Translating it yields CASSLSGGGTYEQYF.

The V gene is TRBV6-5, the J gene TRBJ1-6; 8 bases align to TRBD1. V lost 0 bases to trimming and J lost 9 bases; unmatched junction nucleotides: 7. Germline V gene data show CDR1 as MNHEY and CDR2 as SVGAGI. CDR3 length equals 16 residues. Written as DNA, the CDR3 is TGTGCCAGCAGTTACTCGGGACAGGACGGGGGTTCACCCCTCCACTTT. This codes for CASSYSGQDGGSPLHF.

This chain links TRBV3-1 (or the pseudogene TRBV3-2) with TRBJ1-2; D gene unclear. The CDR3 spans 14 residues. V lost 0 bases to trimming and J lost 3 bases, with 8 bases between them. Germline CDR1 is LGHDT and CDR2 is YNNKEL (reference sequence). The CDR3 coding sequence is TGTGCCAGCAGCCAAGAAAATCCGTACTATGGCTACACCTTC. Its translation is CASSQENPYYGYTF.

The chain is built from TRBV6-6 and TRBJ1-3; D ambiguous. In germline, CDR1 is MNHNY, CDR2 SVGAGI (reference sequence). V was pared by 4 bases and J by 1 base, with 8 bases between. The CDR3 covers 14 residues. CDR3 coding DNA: TGTGCCAGCAGTTCAGGTCCATCTGGAAACACCATATATTTT. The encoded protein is CASSSGPSGNTIYF.

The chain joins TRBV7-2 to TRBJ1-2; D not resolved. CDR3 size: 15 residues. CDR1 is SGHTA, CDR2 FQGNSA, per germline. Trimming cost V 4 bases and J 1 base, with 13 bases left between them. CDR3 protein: CASSSRQRDNYGYTF. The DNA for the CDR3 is TGTGCCAGCAGCTCGCGTCAGAGGGATAACTATGGCTACACCTTC.

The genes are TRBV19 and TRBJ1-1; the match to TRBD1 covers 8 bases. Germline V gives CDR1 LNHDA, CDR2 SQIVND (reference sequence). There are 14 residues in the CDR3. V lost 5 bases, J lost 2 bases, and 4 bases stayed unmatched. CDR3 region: CASSRQGPNTEAFF. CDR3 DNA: TGTGCCAGTAGTCGACAGGGGCCTAACACTGAAGCTTTCTTT.

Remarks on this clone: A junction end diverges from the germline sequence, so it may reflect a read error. The CDR3 nucleotides read TGTGCCTGGAGTGTACTAAGACGGCCCGTCTTC. Protein sequence: CAWSVLRRPVF. The genes are TRBV30 and TRBJ1-2; the D is unclear. Looked up from germline, CDR1 is GTSNPN and CDR2 is SVGIG (reference sequence). The CDR3 contains 11 residues.

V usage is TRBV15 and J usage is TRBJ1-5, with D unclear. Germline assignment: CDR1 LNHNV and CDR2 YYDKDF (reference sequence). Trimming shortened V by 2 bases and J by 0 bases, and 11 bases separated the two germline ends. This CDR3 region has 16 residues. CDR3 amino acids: CATSRNPGYSNQPQHF. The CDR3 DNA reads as TGTGCCACCAGCAGAAACCCGGGGTATAGCAATCAGCCCCAGCATTTT. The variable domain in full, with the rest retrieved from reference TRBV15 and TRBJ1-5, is DAMVIQNPRYQVTQFGKPVTLSCSQTLNHNVMYWYQQKSSQAPKLLFHYYDKDFNNEADTPDNFQSRRPNTSFCFLDIRSPGLGDTAMYLCATSRNPGYSNQPQHFGDGTRLSIL.

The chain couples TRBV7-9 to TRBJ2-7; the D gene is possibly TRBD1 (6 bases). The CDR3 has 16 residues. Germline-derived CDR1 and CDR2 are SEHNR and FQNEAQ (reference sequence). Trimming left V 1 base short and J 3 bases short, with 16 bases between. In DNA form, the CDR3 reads TGTGCCAGCAGCTTAGTGGTCAGGGGTAGCAGCTACGAGCAGTACTTC. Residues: CASSLVVRGSSYEQYF.

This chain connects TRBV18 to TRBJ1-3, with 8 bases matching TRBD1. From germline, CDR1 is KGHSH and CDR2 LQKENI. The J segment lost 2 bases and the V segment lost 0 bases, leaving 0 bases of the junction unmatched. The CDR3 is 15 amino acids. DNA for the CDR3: TGTGCCAGCTCACCACCACAGGGGGCTGGAAACACCATATATTTT. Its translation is CASSPPQGAGNTIYF.

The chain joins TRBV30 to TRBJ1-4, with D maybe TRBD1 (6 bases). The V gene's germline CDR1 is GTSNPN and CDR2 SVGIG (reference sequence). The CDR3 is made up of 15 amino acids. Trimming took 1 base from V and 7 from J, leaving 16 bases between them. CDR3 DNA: TGTGCCTGGAGTGACGGGACATCGGTCCGTGAAAAACTGTTTTTT. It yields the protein CAWSDGTSVREKLFF. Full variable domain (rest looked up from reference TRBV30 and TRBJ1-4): SQTIHQWPATLVQPVGSPLSLECTVEGTSNPNLYWYRQAAGRGLQLLFYSVGIGQISSEVPQNLSASRPQDRQFILSSKKLLLSDSGFYLCAWSDGTSVREKLFFGSGTQLSVL.